Sequencing of this T cell receptor (beta chain) was carried out in a study of blood T cell repertoires in COVID-19. Across the study: Material from acute and convalescent COVID-19 was sourced from the United States, Italy and Spain. In each case, the material was cDNA or gDNA derived from T cells, B-cell-depleted T cells, or PBMCs.

The Seattle patients joined while their infection was active and were tracked longitudinally afterward. Under the authors' procedure: The assay estimated nucleated cells by amplifying reference gene primers. Profiled with immunoSEQ multiplex PCR; TCRdb holds only in-frame clones, not every one. The DNA was the basis for D and trimming; V, J and clone size are from that table. The data contain roughly 150,000 clones, around nine tenths of them singletons. The sequence derives from a woman of 80 years or more with COVID-19, enrolled during active disease. Input material: peripheral blood.

This CDR3 reads CASSYLSLASTEAFF. The CDR3, as DNA: TGTGCCAGCAGTTACTTATCCCTAGCGAGCACTGAAGCTTTCTTT. The V call is TRBV6-2 or TRBV6-3, the J call TRBJ1-1; D uncertain. V was cut by 1 base and J by 4 bases, with 13 bases left in between. Germline CDR1 reads MNHEY; CDR2 reads SVGEGT. This CDR3 is built from 15 residues.